Presented here are 10 T cell receptor beta chains from one specimen sequenced in a study of blood T cell repertoires in COVID-19. Measured with immunoSEQ multiplex PCR; TCRdb has only the in-frame clones, and not every one. This sample yields some 250,000 clones, of which 85% to 90% are seen a single time; roughly 8.6% belongs to the top ten. Sequenced sample: PBMCs or T cells enriched from blood (not recorded which). The origin of the receptors is a man between 35 and 55 years old who had recovered from COVID-19.

The chain combines TRBV7-6 with TRBJ1-1; 7 positions agree with TRBD1. The ends lost 4 bases at V and 5 bases at J; junction bases unmatched: 4. From germline, CDR1 is SGHVS and CDR2 FNYEAQ. The CDR3 has 13 amino acids. CDR3 sequence reads: CASSYNRGTEAFF. CDR3 coding DNA: TGTGCCAGCAGCTATAACAGGGGTACTGAAGCTTTCTTT. The entire variable domain, with the rest obtained from reference TRBV7-6 and TRBJ1-1, is as follows: GAGVSQSPRYKVTKRGQDVALRCDPISGHVSLYWYRQALGQGPEFLTYFNYEAQQDKSGLPNDRFSAERPEGSISTLTIQRTEQRDSAMYRCASSYNRGTEAFFGQGTRLTVV.

The chain couples TRBV18 to TRBJ2-7; possibly TRBD1 for D (6 bases). Germline V gene sequence: CDR1 KGHSH, CDR2 LQKENI. This CDR3 comprises 15 residues. V lost 2 bases and J 0 bases, leaving 11 bases between the germline ends. In DNA form, the CDR3 reads TGTGCCAGCTCACCAGGGTCAGGGGTCTCCTACGAGCAGTACTTC. It specifies CASSPGSGVSYEQYF.

The chain couples TRBV5-8 to TRBJ1-5, with 7 positions matching TRBD1. Looked up from germline, CDR1 is SGHTS and CDR2 is YDEGEE. There are 16 residues in the CDR3. J lost 1 base, V lost 4 bases, and 8 bases had no gene match. The DNA of the CDR3 is TGTGCCAGCAGCCGTCACACAGGGGTAAGCAATCAGCCCCAGCATTTT. It translates to CASSRHTGVSNQPQHF.

The chain is built from TRBV5-1 and TRBJ2-7; the match to TRBD1 covers 8 bases. Germline trimming cut 0 bases from V and 2 bases from J; bases unmatched to any gene: 4. CDR1 and CDR2 from the germline V gene are SGHRS and YFSETQ. The CDR3 sequence is 15 residues long. The CDR3 nucleotides are TGCGCCAGCAGCTTGGCCCGGACAGGGACCTACGAGCAGTACTTC. This gives the protein CASSLARTGTYEQYF.

The chain uses TRBV7-8 and TRBJ1-6; D uncertain. Germline CDR1 is SGHVS and CDR2 is FQNEAQ. CDR3 length: 13 amino acids. V was clipped by 5 bases and J by 5 bases, with 7 bases between them. The CDR3 nucleotides read TGTGCCAGCAGCGTACAGAATAATTCACCCCTCCACTTT. Protein: CASSVQNNSPLHF.

CDR3 amino acids: CASSQDEGTGREKLFF. The DNA of the CDR3 is TGCGCCAGCAGCCAAGATGAAGGGACAGGGCGTGAAAAACTGTTTTTT. The rearrangement uses TRBV4-1 and TRBJ1-4, with TRBD1 matching over 9 bases. Germline trimming cut 0 bases from V and 7 bases from J; bases unmatched to any gene: 6. CDR1 is MGHRA and CDR2 is YSYEKL in the germline V gene. This CDR3 has 16 residues.

The J gene is TRBJ2-1, the V gene TRBV4-1; 10 bases align to TRBD1. CDR1 MGHRA and CDR2 YSYEKL come from the germline V gene. The CDR3 length is 17 residues. The V segment lost 3 bases and the J segment 3 bases; nucleotides outside the gene matches: 8. CDR3 in DNA: TGCGCCAGCAGCCAGGCTTACGGGACAGGGGTCTACAATGAGCAGTTCTTC. It is translated as CASSQAYGTGVYNEQFF.

This sequence joins TRBV4-3 and TRBJ2-5; TRBD2 might be the D (6 bases). There are 15 residues in the CDR3. Germline CDR1 LGHNA, CDR2 YSLEER. The V end was cut by 0 bases, the J end by 5 bases, with 13 bases between. The CDR3 region has the DNA TGCGCCAGCAGCCAAGATTTTGGGCTAGCGGAGACCCAGTACTTC. Translated, it gives CASSQDFGLAETQYF.

This chain joins TRBV27 and TRBJ2-7, with 8 nucleotides matching TRBD2. The J segment lost 0 bases and the V segment lost 2 bases, leaving 3 bases of the junction unmatched. The germline gives CDR1 MNHEY, CDR2 SMNVEV (reference sequence). The CDR3 extends over 15 amino acids. In nucleotides, the CDR3 is TGTGCCAGCAGTTTAGGCGGGGGGAGCTCCTACGAGCAGTACTTC. It codes for CASSLGGGSSYEQYF.

The rearrangement joins TRBV6-6 to TRBJ2-7, with D perhaps matching TRBD1 (5 bases). Germline loops: CDR1 MNHNY, CDR2 SVGAGI (reference sequence). The CDR3 length is 14 residues. V lost 7 bases and J 4 bases, leaving 17 bases between the germline ends. This CDR3 reads CASTPPAGLYEQYF. The CDR3 nucleotides are TGTGCCAGCACCCCCCCCGCAGGGTTGTACGAGCAGTACTTC.